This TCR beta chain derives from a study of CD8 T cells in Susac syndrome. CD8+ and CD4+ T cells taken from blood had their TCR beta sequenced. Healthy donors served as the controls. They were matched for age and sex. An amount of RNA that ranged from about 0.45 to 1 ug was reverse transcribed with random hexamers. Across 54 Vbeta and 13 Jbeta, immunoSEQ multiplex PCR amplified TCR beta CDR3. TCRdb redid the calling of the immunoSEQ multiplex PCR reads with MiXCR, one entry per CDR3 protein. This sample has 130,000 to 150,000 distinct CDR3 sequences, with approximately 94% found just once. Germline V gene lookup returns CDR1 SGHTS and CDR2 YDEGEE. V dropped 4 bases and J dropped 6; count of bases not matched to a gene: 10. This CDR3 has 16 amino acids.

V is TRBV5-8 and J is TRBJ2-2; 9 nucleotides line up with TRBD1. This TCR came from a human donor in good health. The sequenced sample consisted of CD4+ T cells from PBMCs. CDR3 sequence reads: CASSIRDRVLSGELFF. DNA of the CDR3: TGTGCCAGCAGCATCCGGGACAGGGTTTTGTCCGGGGAGCTGTTTTTT. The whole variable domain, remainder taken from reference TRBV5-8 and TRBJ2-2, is EAGVTQSPTHLIKTRGQQATLRCSPISGHTSVYWYQQALGLGLQFLLWYDEGEERNRGNFPPRFSGRQFPNYSSELNVNALELEDSALYLCASSIRDRVLSGELFFGEGSRLTVL.